This T cell receptor beta chain was retrieved from a study of control samples from healthy donors and cancer patients. There are 12 residues in the CDR3. V lost 2 bases to trimming and J lost 1 base, with 5 bases between them. CDR1 is GTSNPN and CDR2 is SVGIG in the germline V gene (reference sequence). A few counts support this clone. Other DNA sequences in the same sample also yield this CDR3. Sequencing used immunoSEQ multiplex PCR; TCRdb keeps in-frame clones, though not all of them. The sample has 180,000 or so clones; 90% to 95% are singletons. This receptor was obtained from a woman aged 25 to 39 in good health. This rearrangement joins TRBV30 to TRBJ1-1; no reliable D call. The sequenced material came from blood. CDR3 sequence reads: CAWSRQNTEAFF. CDR3 DNA: TGTGCCTGGAGTCGACAGAACACTGAAGCTTTCTTT.